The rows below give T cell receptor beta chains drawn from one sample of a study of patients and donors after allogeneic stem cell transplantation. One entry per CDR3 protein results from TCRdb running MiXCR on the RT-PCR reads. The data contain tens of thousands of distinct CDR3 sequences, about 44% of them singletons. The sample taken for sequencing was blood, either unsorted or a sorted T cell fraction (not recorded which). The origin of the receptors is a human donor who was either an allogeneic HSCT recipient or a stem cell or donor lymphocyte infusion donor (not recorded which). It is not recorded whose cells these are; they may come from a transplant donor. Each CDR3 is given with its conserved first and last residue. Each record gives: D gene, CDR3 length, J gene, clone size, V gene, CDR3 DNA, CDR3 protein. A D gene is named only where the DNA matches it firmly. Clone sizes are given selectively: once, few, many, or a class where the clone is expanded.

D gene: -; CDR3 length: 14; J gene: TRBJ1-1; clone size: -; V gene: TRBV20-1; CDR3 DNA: TGCAGTGCTAGAGATCTCACGGAAAGCACTGAAGCTTTCTTT; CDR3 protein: CSARDLTESTEAFF
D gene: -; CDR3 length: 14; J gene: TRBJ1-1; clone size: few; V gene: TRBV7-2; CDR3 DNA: TGTGCCAGCAGCTTAAGCACAGGGAGCACTGAAGCTTTCTTT; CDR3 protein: CASSLSTGSTEAFF
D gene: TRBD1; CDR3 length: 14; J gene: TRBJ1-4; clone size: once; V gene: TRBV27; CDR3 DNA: TGTGCCAGCAGCCGGGACAGGGGGAATGAAAAACTGTTTTTT; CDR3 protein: CASSRDRGNEKLFF
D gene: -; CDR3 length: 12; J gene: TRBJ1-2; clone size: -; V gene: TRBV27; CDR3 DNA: TGTGCCAGCAGAACCTCCAACTATGGCTACACCTTC; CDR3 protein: CASRTSNYGYTF
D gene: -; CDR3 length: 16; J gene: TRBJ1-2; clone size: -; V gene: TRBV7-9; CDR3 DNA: TGTGCCAGCAGCTACTTCCTCGATATTTTTAGCTATGGCTACACCTTC; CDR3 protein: CASSYFLDIFSYGYTF
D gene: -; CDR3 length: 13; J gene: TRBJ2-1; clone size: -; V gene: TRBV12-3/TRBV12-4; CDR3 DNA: TGTGCCAGCACCCTGGGAGTGGTAGCTGAGCAGTTCTTC; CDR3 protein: CASTLGVVAEQFF
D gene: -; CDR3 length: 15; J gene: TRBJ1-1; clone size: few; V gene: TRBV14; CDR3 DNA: TGTGCCAGCAGCCAAGGGGTGAGGTTGAACACTGAAGCTTTCTTT; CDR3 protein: CASSQGVRLNTEAFF
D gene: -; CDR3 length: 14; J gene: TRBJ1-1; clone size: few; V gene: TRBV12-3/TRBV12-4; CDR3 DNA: TGTGCCAGCAGTTTAGGGGGGTTCAATACTGAAGCTTTCTTT; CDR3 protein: CASSLGGFNTEAFF
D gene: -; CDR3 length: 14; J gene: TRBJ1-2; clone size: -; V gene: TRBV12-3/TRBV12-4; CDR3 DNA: TGTGCCAGCAGTTTATCAGTTCCGATCTATGGCTACACCTTC; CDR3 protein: CASSLSVPIYGYTF
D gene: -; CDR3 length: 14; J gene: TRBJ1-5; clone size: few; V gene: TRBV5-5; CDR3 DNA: TGTGCCAGCAGCCTGACAGAGAGCAATCAGCCCCAGCATTTT; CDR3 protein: CASSLTESNQPQHF
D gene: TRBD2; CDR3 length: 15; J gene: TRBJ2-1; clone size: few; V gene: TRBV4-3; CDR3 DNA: TGCGCCAGCAGCCAAGGACTAGCGGCTTACAATGAGCAGTTCTTC; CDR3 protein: CASSQGLAAYNEQFF
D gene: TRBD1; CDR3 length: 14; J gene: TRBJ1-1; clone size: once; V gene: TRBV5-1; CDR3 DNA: TGCGCCAGCAGTTGGACCTCAGGGGGCACTGAAGCTTTCTTT; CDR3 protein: CASSWTSGGTEAFF
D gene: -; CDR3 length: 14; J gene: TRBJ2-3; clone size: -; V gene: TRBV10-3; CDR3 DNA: TGTGCCATCAGAGGGGGTGGGAGCGCAGATACGCAGTATTTT; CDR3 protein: CAIRGGGSADTQYF
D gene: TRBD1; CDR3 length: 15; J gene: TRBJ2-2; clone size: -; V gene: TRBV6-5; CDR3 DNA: TGTGCCAGCAGCCGGGACAGACCGAACACCGGGGAGCTGTTTTTT; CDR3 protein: CASSRDRPNTGELFF
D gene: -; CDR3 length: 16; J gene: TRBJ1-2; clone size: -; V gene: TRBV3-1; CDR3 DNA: TGTGCCAGCAGCCAAGATTTGAACTCCTGGCACCATGGCTACACCTTC; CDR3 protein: CASSQDLNSWHHGYTF
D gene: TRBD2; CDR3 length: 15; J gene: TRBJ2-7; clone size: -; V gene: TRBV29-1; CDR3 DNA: TGCAGCGTTGCCCCTACGGGAGGCAGACCTACCGAGCAGTACTTC; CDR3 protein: CSVAPTGGRPTEQYF
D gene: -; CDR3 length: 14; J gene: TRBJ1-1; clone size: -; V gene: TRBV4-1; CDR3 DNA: TGCGCCAGCAGCGATCCGGGAGATTGGACTGAAGCTTTCTTT; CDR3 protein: CASSDPGDWTEAFF
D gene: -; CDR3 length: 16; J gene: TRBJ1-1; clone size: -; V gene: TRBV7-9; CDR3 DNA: TGTGCCAGCAGCTTGATGGGCGGGCAGGGTGGCACTGAAGCTTTCTTT; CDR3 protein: CASSLMGGQGGTEAFF
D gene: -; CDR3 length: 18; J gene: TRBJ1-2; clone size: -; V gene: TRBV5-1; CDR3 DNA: TGCGCCAGCAGCCGCACAAGAGACGACAGAGGGATTAACTATGGCTACACCTTC; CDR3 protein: CASSRTRDDRGINYGYTF
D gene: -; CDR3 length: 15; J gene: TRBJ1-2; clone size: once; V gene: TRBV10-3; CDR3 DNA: TGTGCCACCAGACAGGAGCCTGTCCTTGACTATGGCTACACCTTC; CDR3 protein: CATRQEPVLDYGYTF
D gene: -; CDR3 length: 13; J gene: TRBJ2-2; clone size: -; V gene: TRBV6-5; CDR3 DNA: TGTGCCAGCAGTATGGACAGCTTCGGGGAGCTGTTTTTT; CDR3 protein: CASSMDSFGELFF
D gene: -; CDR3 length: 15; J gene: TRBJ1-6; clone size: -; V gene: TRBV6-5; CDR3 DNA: TGTGCCAGCAGTTATCGGGGTTCCTATAATTCACCCCTCCACTTT; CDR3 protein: CASSYRGSYNSPLHF
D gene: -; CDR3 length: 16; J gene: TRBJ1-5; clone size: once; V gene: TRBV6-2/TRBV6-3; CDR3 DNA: TGTGCCAGCAGTTACCCCGGGGTTGGGGTTCGTCAGCCCCAGCATTTT; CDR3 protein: CASSYPGVGVRQPQHF
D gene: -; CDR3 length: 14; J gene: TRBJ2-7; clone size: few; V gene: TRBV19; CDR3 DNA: TGTGCCAGTAGTATAGGTCCAGGGGAATACGAGCAGTACTTC; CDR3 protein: CASSIGPGEYEQYF
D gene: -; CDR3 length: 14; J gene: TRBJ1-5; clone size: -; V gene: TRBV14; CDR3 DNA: TGTGCCAGCAGCCAAGGGGCAGTCAATCAGCCCCAGCATTTT; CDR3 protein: CASSQGAVNQPQHF
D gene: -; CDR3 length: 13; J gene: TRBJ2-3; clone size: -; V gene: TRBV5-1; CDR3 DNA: TGCGCCAGCAGCTTTGATCGTCCAGATACGCAGTATTTT; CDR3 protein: CASSFDRPDTQYF
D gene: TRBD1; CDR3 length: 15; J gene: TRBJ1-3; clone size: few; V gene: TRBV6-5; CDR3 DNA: TGTGCCAGCAGTTACTCTGGGACAGGGGGTAACACCATATATTTT; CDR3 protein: CASSYSGTGGNTIYF
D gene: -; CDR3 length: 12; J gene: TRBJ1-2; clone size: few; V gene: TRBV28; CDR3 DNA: TGTGCCAGCAACCCGGTGGGGGGCCGCTACACCTTC; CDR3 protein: CASNPVGGRYTF
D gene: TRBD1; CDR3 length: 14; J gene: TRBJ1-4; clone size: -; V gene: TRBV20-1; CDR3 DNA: TGCAGTGCTAGAGTGGGGACAGGGAGAGAAAAACTGTTTTTT; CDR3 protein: CSARVGTGREKLFF
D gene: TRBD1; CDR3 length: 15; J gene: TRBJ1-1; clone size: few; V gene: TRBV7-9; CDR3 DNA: TGTGCCAGCAGTCCGGACAGGCGCTTGAACACTGAAGCTTTCTTT; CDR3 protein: CASSPDRRLNTEAFF
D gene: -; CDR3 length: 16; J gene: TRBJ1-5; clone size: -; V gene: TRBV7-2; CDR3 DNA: TGTGCCAGCAGCTTAAACGGGGCAGTGTTCGATCAGCCCCAGCATTTT; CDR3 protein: CASSLNGAVFDQPQHF
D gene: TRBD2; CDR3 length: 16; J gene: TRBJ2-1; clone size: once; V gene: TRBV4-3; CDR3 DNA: TGCGCCAGCAGCCAAGTGCCTAGCGGGAGCGGGGATGAGCAGTTCTTC; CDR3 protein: CASSQVPSGSGDEQFF
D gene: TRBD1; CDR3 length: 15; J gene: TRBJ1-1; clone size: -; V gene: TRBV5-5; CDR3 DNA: TGTGCCAGCAGCCAACGGGACAGGTTGAACACTGAAGCTTTCTTT; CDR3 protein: CASSQRDRLNTEAFF
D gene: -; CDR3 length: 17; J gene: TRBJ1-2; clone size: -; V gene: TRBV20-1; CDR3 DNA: TGCAGTGCTAGAGATGTTAGATCCATTGTCGGTAACTATGGCTACACCTTC; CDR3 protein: CSARDVRSIVGNYGYTF
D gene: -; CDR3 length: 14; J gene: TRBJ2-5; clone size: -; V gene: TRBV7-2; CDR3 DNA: TGTGCCAGCAGCTTAATGACTTTGGGAGAGACCCAGTACTTC; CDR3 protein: CASSLMTLGETQYF
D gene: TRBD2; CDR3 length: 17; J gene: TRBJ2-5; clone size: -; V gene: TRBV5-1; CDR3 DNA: TGCGCCAGCAGACTAGGACTAGCGGGAGCTCTTGGTGAGACCCAGTACTTC; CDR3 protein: CASRLGLAGALGETQYF
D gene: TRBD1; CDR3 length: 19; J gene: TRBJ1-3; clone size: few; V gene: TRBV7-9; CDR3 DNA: TGTGCCAGCAAGGGGAAAACTGAGGGGGGCACAGGGGCTGGAAACACCATATATTTT; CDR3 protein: CASKGKTEGGTGAGNTIYF
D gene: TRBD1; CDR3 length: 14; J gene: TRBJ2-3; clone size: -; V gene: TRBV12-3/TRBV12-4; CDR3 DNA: TGTGCCAGCAGCGGACAGGGACACACAGATACGCAGTATTTT; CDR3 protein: CASSGQGHTDTQYF
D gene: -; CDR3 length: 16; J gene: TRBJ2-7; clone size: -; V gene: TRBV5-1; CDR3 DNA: TGCGCCAGCAGCTTGGCTGCAACGACCGCGAGGGACGAGCAGTACTTC; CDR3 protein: CASSLAATTARDEQYF
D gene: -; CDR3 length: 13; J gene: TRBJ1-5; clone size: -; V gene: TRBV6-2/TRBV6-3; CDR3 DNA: TGTGCCAGCAGTTACTCGTCGGGGCAGTCCCAGCATTTT; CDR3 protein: CASSYSSGQSQHF
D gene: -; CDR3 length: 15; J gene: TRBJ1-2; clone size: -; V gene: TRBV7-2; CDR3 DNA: TGTGCCAGCAGCATCGCCGGCAGGGCTTTCTATGGCTACACCTTC; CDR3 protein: CASSIAGRAFYGYTF
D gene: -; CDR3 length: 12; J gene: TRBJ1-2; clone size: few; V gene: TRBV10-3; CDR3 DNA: TGTGCCGCCCTACGCGGTGGATTTGGCTACACCTTC; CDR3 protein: CAALRGGFGYTF
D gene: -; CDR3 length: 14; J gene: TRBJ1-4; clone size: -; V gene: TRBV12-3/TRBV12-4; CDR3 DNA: TGTGCCAGCAGTTTACGGAGGGATCGGATAAGTCCGTTTTTT; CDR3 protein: CASSLRRDRISPFF
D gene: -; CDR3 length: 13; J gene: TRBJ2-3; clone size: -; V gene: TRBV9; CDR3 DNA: TGTGCCAGCAGCCCGGGACCGGAAGATACGCAGTATTTT; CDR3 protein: CASSPGPEDTQYF
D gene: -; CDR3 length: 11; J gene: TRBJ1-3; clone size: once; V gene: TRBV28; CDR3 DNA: TGTGCCAGCAATGCTGGAAACACCATATATTTT; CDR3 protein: CASNAGNTIYF